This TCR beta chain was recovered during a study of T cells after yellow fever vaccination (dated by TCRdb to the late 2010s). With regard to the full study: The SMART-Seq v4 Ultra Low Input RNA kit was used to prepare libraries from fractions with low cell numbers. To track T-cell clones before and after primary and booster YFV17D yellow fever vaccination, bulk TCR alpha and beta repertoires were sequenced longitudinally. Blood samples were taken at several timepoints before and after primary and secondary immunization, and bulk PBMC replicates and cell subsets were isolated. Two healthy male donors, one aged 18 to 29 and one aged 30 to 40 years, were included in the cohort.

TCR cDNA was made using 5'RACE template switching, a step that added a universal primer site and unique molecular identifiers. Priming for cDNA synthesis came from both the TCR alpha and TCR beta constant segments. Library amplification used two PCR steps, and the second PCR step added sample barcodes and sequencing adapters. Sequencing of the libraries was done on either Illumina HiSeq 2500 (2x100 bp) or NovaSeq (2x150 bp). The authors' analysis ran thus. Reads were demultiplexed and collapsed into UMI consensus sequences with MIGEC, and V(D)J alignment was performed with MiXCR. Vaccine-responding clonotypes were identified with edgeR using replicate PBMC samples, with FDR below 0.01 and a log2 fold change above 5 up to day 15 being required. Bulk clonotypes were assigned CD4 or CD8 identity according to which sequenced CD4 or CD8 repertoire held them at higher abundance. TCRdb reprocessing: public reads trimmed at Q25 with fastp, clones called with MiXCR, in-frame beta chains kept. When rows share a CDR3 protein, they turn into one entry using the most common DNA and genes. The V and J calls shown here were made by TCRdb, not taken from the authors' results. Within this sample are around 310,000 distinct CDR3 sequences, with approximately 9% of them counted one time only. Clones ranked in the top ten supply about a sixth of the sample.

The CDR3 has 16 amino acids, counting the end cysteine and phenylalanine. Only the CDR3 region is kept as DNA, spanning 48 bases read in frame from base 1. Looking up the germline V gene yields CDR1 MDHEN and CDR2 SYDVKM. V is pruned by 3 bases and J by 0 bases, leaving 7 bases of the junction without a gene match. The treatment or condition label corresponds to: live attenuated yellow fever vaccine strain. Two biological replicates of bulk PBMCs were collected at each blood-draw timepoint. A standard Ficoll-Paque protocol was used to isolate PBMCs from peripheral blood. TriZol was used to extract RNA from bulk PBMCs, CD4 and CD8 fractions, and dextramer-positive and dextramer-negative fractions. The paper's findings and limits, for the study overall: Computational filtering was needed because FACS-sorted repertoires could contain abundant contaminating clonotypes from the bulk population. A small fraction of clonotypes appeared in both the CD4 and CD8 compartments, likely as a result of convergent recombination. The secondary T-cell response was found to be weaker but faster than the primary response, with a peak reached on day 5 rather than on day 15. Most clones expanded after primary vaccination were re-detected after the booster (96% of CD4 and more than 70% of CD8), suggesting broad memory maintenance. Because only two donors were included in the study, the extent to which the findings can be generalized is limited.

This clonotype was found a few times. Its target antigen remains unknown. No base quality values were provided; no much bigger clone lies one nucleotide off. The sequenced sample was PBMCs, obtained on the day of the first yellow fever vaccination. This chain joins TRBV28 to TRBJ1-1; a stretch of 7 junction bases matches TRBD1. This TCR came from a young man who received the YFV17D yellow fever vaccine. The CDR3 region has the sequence CASSFTGTALNTEAFF. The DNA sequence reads TGTGCCAGCAGTTTTACCGGGACAGCCTTGAACACTGAAGCTTTCTTT.